Following are 22 T cell receptor beta chains from one sample sequenced in a study of shared clonotypes between healthy human individuals (TCRdb year 2020). Receptors were amplified or captured by the immunoSEQ multiplex PCR assay. The table was pulled from immuneACCESS by TCRdb, which kept in-frame rearrangements only. Such tables lose some clones; where checked, under half of the loss comes from unresolved V genes, and the rest has no known cause. The sample records roughly 500,000 clones, 70% to 80% of which are singletons. The ten largest clones take up roughly 13% of the sample. The sample comprised PBMCs. The receptors were sampled from a woman between 40 and 50 years old in good health. Some clones in this sample may be carry-over from other donors' samples.

The rearrangement joins TRBV28 to TRBJ2-2; the D gene could be TRBD1 or TRBD2 (5 bases each). Per the germline V gene, CDR1 is MDHEN and CDR2 is SYDVKM. The V end lost 4 bases, the J end lost 2 bases, and 11 bases lay between the germline ends. This CDR3 is 15 amino acids long. CDR3 amino acids: CASSSYGTNTGELFF. Here the CDR3 DNA reads TGTGCCAGCAGTTCATACGGGACCAACACCGGGGAGCTGTTTTTT.

V gene TRBV9 combines with J gene TRBJ2-2; D is unclear. CDR1 and CDR2 from the germline V gene are SGDLS and YYNGEE. Trimming pared 0 bases from V and 9 bases from J, leaving 15 bases between. The CDR3 sequence is 15 residues long. The CDR3 nucleotides read TGTGCCAGCAGCGTAGACTTCCAGGCCGTACGGGAGCTGTTTTTT. Translating gives CASSVDFQAVRELFF.

The chain uses TRBV14 and TRBJ1-2; D is perhaps TRBD1 (5 bases). CDR1 is SGHDN and CDR2 is FVKESK in the germline V gene. This CDR3 is 14 amino acids long. The ends were cut back, 0 bases at V and 8 bases at J, with 13 bases in the middle. The chain's CDR3 is CASSQELGPDGYTF. The DNA of the CDR3 is TGTGCCAGCAGCCAAGAACTGGGGCCGGACGGCTACACCTTC.

Notes on this clone: The junction shows a germline mismatch at one end, possibly a read error. This chain links TRBV7-7 with TRBJ2-5, with a weak D call TRBD1 (7 bases). The V gene's germline CDR1 is SSHAT and CDR2 FNYEAQ (reference sequence). The length of the CDR3 is 15 residues. In DNA, the CDR3 is TGTGCTAGCAGCCCATCAGGGGGGATCGGGAAGACCCAGTACTTC. This translates into CASSPSGGIGKTQYF.

This chain uses TRBV28 with TRBJ2-5; TRBD2 matches 13 bases. J lost 4 bases, V lost 1 base, and 3 bases had no gene match. Germline assignment: CDR1 MDHEN and CDR2 SYDVKM. CDR3 size: 16 residues. CDR3 sequence (DNA): TGTGCCAGCAGTTTATTGGGACTAGCGGGAAGAGAGACCCAGTACTTC. This codes for CASSLLGLAGRETQYF.

V gene TRBV4-1 combines with J gene TRBJ1-3; no clear D. Per germline, CDR1 MGHRA and CDR2 YSYEKL. Trimming left V 0 bases short and J 0 bases short, with 9 bases between. The CDR3 extends over 16 amino acids. The CDR3 sequence: CASSQEETNSGNTIYF. In DNA form, the CDR3 reads TGCGCCAGCAGCCAAGAAGAAACGAACTCTGGAAACACCATATATTTT.

This clone was observed a handful of times. The V gene is TRBV6-1, the J gene TRBJ2-3, with 12 bases fitting TRBD2. CDR1 and CDR2 from the germline V gene are MNHNS and SASEGT. This CDR3 spans 16 amino acids. V lost 4 bases to trimming and J lost 2 bases; unmatched junction nucleotides: 4. CDR3 nucleotides: TGTGCCAGCAGTGTCCTAGCGGGAGGGGTCACAGATACGCAGTATTTT. It encodes CASSVLAGGVTDTQYF.

This clone occurred a few times. The rearrangement links TRBV7-2 to TRBJ1-2; 7 bases are shared with TRBD1. V was clipped by 6 bases and J by 2 bases; unmatched bases: 12. CDR1 and CDR2 from the germline V gene are SGHTA and FQGNSA. The CDR3 spans 16 residues. The CDR3 sequence is CASRRDSTNTNYGYTF. The DNA of the CDR3 is TGTGCCAGCAGGCGGGACAGCACCAACACGAACTATGGCTACACCTTC.

The rearrangement uses TRBV10-3 and TRBJ1-4; 10 positions agree with TRBD1. Per the germline V gene, CDR1 is ENHRY and CDR2 is SYGVKD. The CDR3 is made up of 16 amino acids. V dropped 5 bases and J dropped 2; count of bases not matched to a gene: 5. The CDR3 DNA is TGTGCCATCAGTTCCCCGGGACAGGGGACTAATGAAAAACTGTTTTTT. Protein: CAISSPGQGTNEKLFF.

V is TRBV19 and J is TRBJ2-5; the match to TRBD2 covers 7 bases. CDR3 size: 15 residues. The V gene end was trimmed by 4 bases and the J gene end by 4 bases; junction bases not matched to a gene: 9. CDR1 is LNHDA and CDR2 is SQIVND in the germline V gene (reference sequence). The CDR3 DNA is TGTGCCAGTAGTACCACCGGGAGGCGGCCAGAGACCCAGTACTTC. This translates into CASSTTGRRPETQYF.

The chain uses TRBV29-1 and TRBJ2-7, with 8 bases identical to TRBD2. V lost 5 bases to trimming and J lost 6 bases; unmatched junction nucleotides: 9. This CDR3 is 13 amino acids long. Germline V gives CDR1 SQVTM, CDR2 ANQGSEA. CDR3 sequence: CSVLSGRDVEQYF. CDR3 nucleotide sequence: TGCAGCGTTCTAAGCGGGAGAGATGTCGAGCAGTACTTC.

The genes are TRBV30 and TRBJ2-1, with D possibly called TRBD1 or TRBD2 (5 bases each). The V gene lost 3 bases and the J gene lost 4 bases, with 10 bases spanning the gap. Germline-derived CDR1 and CDR2 are GTSNPN and SVGIG (reference sequence). The CDR3 extends over 13 amino acids. The CDR3 sequence is CAWRGEIYNEQFF. DNA for the CDR3: TGTGCCTGGAGGGGGGAGATTTACAATGAGCAGTTCTTC.

The chain combines TRBV29-1 with TRBJ1-4, with D perhaps matching TRBD1 (5 bases). V dropped 5 bases and J dropped 5 bases, with 9 bases sitting between them. Germline V gene data show CDR1 as SQVTM and CDR2 as ANQGSEA. The CDR3 is 12 residues long. The CDR3 nucleotides read TGCAGCGTTCGCAGGGAGAATGAAAAACTGTTTTTT. As protein: CSVRRENEKLFF.

V is TRBV18 and J is TRBJ2-2; 9 bases fit TRBD2. The V segment lost 2 bases and the J segment 6 bases; nucleotides outside the gene matches: 7. Germline lookup yields CDR1 KGHSH and CDR2 LQKENI. The CDR3 spans 16 residues. The CDR3 DNA reads as TGTGCCAGCTCACCAATGCCCGGGACTAGCCCCGGGGAGCTGTTTTTT. Amino acids: CASSPMPGTSPGELFF.

The chain has TRBV9 and TRBJ1-2; D remains ambiguous. With 0 bases removed from V and 4 bases from J, the gap between germline ends came to 13 bases. CDR3 length equals 15 residues. Germline CDR1 reads SGDLS; CDR2 reads YYNGEE. The CDR3 sequence is CASSVGGSPGYGYTF. In DNA, the CDR3 is TGTGCCAGCAGCGTAGGAGGGTCACCAGGCTATGGCTACACCTTC.

This sequence joins TRBV11-2 and TRBJ2-5; D may be TRBD1 (5 bases). The CDR3 sequence is 13 residues long. V lost 5 bases and J 2 bases, leaving 9 bases between the germline ends. The germline gives CDR1 SGHAT, CDR2 FQNNGV. CDR3 nucleotide sequence: TGTGCCAGCAGCCTCAACAGGCAAGAGACCCAGTACTTC. Translating gives CASSLNRQETQYF.

In this sample, this clone turned up a few times. The J gene is TRBJ2-2, the V gene TRBV14; either TRBD1 or TRBD2 may fit D (6 bases each). The germline V gene has CDR1 SGHDN and CDR2 FVKESK. The CDR3 has 17 residues. Trimming took off 3 bases at V and 3 bases at J, with 17 bases between the two ends. The CDR3 DNA reads TGTGCCAGCAGCCAGCCTGGGCAGGGGAGGCACACCGGGGAGCTGTTTTTT. Amino acids: CASSQPGQGRHTGELFF.

V and J are TRBV18 and TRBJ2-7; 9 positions match TRBD1. The CDR3 covers 13 residues. Germline CDR1 reads KGHSH; CDR2 reads LQKENI. J lost 6 bases, V lost 10 bases, and 10 bases had no gene match. In DNA form, the CDR3 reads TGTGCCACCCAGAGGACAGGGGCCGTCGAGCAGTACTTC. This translates into CATQRTGAVEQYF.

V is TRBV5-1 and J is TRBJ1-2; D might be TRBD1 (6 bases). Deletions cut 4 bases from V and 3 bases from J, with 13 bases between. This CDR3 comprises 14 residues. The germline V gene has CDR1 SGHRS and CDR2 YFSETQ. CDR3 sequence (DNA): TGCGCCAGCAGCCTTCAGGGGTTGGACTATGGCTACACCTTC. Protein product: CASSLQGLDYGYTF.

There are a few counts of this clone. The genes are TRBV21-1 and TRBJ1-2; TRBD1, the table's D call, lacks a check against the DNA. TRBV21-1 is listed as a pseudogene. CDR3 size: 17 residues. Here the CDR3 reads CASSRSDRAPTNYGYTF. As DNA, the CDR3 is TGTGCCAGCAGCAGAAGCGACAGGGCCCCTACAAACTATGGCTACACCTTC.

The chain couples TRBV6-5 to TRBJ2-1; a weak D match, TRBD2 (6 bases). Germline CDR1 MNHEY, CDR2 SVGAGI. Between the trimmed V and J ends, which lost 4 bases and 8 bases, there was a span of 21 bases. The CDR3 consists of 16 residues. CDR3 region: CASSSGAPANGDEQFF. Written as DNA, the CDR3 is TGTGCCAGCAGTTCGGGAGCCCCGGCGAACGGCGATGAGCAGTTCTTC.

The chain links TRBV10-2 to TRBJ2-7, with D possibly being TRBD2 (6 bases). The germline V and J ends were trimmed by 7 bases and 3 bases, with 19 bases remaining between them. The CDR3 is made up of 15 amino acids. CDR1 WSHSY and CDR2 SAAADI come from the germline V gene. CDR3 DNA sequence: TGCGCCAGCAAACCCCTCAGGAATAGCGGCTACGAGCAGTACTTC. Translated, it gives CASKPLRNSGYEQYF.